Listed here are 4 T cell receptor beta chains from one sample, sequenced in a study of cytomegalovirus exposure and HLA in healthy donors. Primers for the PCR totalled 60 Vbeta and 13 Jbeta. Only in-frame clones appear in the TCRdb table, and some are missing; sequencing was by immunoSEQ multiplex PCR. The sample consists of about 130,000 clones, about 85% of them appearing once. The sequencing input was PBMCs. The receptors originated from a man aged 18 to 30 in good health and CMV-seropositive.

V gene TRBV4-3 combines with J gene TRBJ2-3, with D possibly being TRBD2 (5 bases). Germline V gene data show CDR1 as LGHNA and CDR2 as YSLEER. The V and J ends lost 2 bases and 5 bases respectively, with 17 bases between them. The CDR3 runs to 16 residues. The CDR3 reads CASSQPPWGEGDTQYF. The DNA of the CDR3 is TGCGCCAGCAGCCAACCCCCTTGGGGAGAGGGAGATACGCAGTATTTT.

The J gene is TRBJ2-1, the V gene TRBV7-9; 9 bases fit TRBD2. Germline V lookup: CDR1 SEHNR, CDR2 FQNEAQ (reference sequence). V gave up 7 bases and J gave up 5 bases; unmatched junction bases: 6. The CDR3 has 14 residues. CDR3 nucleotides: TGTGCCAGCAAGTCAGCGGGAGGTAACAATGAGCAGTTCTTC. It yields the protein CASKSAGGNNEQFF.

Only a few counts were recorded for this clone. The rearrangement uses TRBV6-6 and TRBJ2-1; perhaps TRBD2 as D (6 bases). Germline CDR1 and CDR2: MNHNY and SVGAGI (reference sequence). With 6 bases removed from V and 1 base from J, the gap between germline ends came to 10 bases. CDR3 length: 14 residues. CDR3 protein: CASSLGTSYNEQFF. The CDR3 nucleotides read TGTGCCAGCAGCCTCGGGACTTCCTACAATGAGCAGTTCTTC.

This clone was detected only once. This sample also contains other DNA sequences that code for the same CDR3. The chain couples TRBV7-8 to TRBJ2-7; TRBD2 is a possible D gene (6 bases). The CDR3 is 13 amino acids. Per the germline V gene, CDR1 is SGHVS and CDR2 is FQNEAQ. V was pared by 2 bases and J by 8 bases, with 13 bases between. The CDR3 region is CASSLPSEGQQYF. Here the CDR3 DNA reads TGTGCCAGCAGCTTACCGTCGGAGGGTCAGCAGTACTTC.